This entry describes one T cell receptor beta chain. Its target is not known. The data stem from a study of cytomegalovirus exposure and HLA in healthy donors. Germline values: CDR1 MNHEY, CDR2 SMNVEV (reference sequence). This CDR3 region has 14 residues. Losses at the gene ends were 5 bases for V and 2 bases for J; bases not matched to a gene: 5. In the PCR, 60 Vbeta and 13 Jbeta primers were used. The repertoire was sequenced with immunoSEQ multiplex PCR; TCRdb's copy has only in-frame clones and lacks some. The sample includes tens of thousands of clones, over 60% of them seen just once. Study-level results: TCR beta chains numbering about 160 were designated cytomegalovirus-associated. There were some public TCRs occurring in many donors, but most TCR sequences were rare.

Those who donated were healthy bone marrow donors. This clonotype originated in a man aged 50 to 59 in good health and CMV-seropositive. The sample was PBMCs. The chain is built from TRBV27 and TRBJ1-1; 7 bases align to TRBD1. CDR3 DNA sequence: TGTGCCAGCAGTCCGGGACAGACCAACACTGAAGCTTTCTTT. Protein sequence: CASSPGQTNTEAFF.